These T cell receptor beta chains were read from a single sample in a study of blood T cell repertoires in COVID-19. The table came from immunoSEQ multiplex PCR; TCRdb's copy has only in-frame clones and leaves some out. The profile covers some 97,000 clones, with roughly 80% appearing a single time and around 15% taken by the ten largest. Specimen: peripheral blood. These receptors came from a man aged 45-65 years with active or convalescent COVID-19. Each CDR3 is given with its conserved first and last residue. Fields, in order: CDR3 length, clone size, V gene, J gene, D gene, CDR3 DNA, CDR3 protein. A D gene is named only where the DNA matches it firmly. Rows may omit the clone size; those that give it use once, few, many or a size class.

14	NA	TRBV5-1	TRBJ2-7	NA	TGCGCCAGCAGCAAACCGGGAGACTCCTACGAGCAGTACTTC	CASSKPGDSYEQYF
15	NA	TRBV6-2/TRBV6-3	TRBJ2-2	NA	TGTGCCAGCAGTTTAGAGGGTCAGGTCACCGGGGAGCTGTTTTTT	CASSLEGQVTGELFF
14	once	TRBV5-1	TRBJ2-5	NA	TGCGCCAGCAGCCAAGGACAGACCCAAGAGACCCAGTACTTC	CASSQGQTQETQYF
15	NA	TRBV7-2	TRBJ2-5	TRBD2	TGTGCCAGCAGCATTGGGACTAGGCAGGGGGAGACCCAGTACTTC	CASSIGTRQGETQYF
15	NA	TRBV7-9	TRBJ2-3	TRBD2	TGTGCCAGCAGCTTAGCTAGCGGGAGCACAGATACGCAGTATTTT	CASSLASGSTDTQYF
15	NA	TRBV6-5	TRBJ1-4	NA	TGTGCCAGCAGTTCCTCTGGAGGGGTGGAGGAAAAACTGTTTTTT	CASSSSGGVEEKLFF
15	NA	TRBV28	TRBJ1-1	TRBD1	TGTGCCAGCAGTTTATTGGGGACAGGGGGCACTGAAGCTTTCTTT	CASSLLGTGGTEAFF
16	NA	TRBV5-1	TRBJ2-3	NA	TGCGCCAGCAGCTTTCAACAGGGTCCTAGAACAGATACGCAGTATTTT	CASSFQQGPRTDTQYF
14	NA	TRBV6-2/TRBV6-3	TRBJ2-1	TRBD1	TGTGCCAACAGCCCGACAGGGGGTTACAATGAGCAGTTCTTC	CANSPTGGYNEQFF
18	NA	TRBV5-1	TRBJ2-1	TRBD2	TGCGCCAGCAGCTTGAATTTGGCGGGAGCGGGCCAGAACAATGAGCAGTTCTTC	CASSLNLAGAGQNNEQFF
17	few	TRBV29-1	TRBJ2-1	TRBD2	TGCAGCGTTGGGGTTCCGTCGGGGGGGAAGAGTAAGGGTGAGCAGTTCTTC	CSVGVPSGGKSKGEQFF
16	NA	TRBV18	TRBJ2-3	TRBD2	TGTGCCAGCTCACCACCGCACCGGGGGGGGCAGGATACGCAGTATTTT	CASSPPHRGGQDTQYF
16	NA	TRBV2	TRBJ1-2	TRBD1	TGTGCCAGCAGAGCAAACACCGGGACAGGGGGCTATGGCTACACCTTC	CASRANTGTGGYGYTF
12	NA	TRBV2	TRBJ2-4	NA	TGTGCCAGCAGTGTGACTGAAAACATTCAGTACTTC	CASSVTENIQYF
16	NA	TRBV28	TRBJ2-5	TRBD2	TGTGCCAGCGCCCAACCTAGCGGAGGGTACCAAGAGACCCAGTACTTC	CASAQPSGGYQETQYF
17	NA	TRBV5-1	TRBJ2-1	NA	TGCGCCAGCAGCCCTGGGTGGATGGGCAACTCCTACAATGAGCAGTTCTTC	CASSPGWMGNSYNEQFF
13	NA	TRBV12-3/TRBV12-4	TRBJ1-2	NA	TGTGCCAGCAGTTTAGCGTGGACAACAGGCTACACCTTC	CASSLAWTTGYTF
15	NA	TRBV18	TRBJ2-2	TRBD2	TGTGCCAGCTCACTGAGGGGACTAGTCAACGGGGAGCTGTTTTTT	CASSLRGLVNGELFF
12	NA	TRBV7-8	TRBJ2-3	NA	TGTGCCAGCAGCCCCGGTATCGATACGCAGTATTTT	CASSPGIDTQYF
14	once	TRBV11-2	TRBJ2-2	NA	TGTGCCAGCAGCCCGGTCAGGGGTACCGGGGAGCTGTTTTTT	CASSPVRGTGELFF